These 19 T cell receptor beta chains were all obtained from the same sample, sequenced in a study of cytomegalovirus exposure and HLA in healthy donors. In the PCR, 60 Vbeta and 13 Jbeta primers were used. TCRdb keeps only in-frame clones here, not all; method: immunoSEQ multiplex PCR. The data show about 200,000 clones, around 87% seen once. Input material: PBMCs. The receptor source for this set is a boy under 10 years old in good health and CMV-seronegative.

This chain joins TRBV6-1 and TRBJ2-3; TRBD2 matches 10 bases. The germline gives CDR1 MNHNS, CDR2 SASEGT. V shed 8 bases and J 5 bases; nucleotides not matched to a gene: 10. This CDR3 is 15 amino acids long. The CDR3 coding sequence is TGTGCCAGCGGCAGAGCGGGAGGGCCGGTAGATACGCAGTATTTT. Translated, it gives CASGRAGGPVDTQYF.

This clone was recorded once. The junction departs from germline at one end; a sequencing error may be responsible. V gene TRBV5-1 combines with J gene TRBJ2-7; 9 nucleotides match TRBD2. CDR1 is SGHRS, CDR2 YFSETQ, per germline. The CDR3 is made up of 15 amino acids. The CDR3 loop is CASSPLVAGAYGQYF. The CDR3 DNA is TGCGCCAGCAGCCCCCTGGTAGCGGGGGCCTACGGGCAGTACTTC.

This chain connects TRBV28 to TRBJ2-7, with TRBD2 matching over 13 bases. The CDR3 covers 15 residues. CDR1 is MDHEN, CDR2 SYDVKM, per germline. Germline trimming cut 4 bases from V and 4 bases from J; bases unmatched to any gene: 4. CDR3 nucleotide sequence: TGTGCCAGCAGTTGGGGACTAGCGGGGTCATACGAGCAGTACTTC. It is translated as CASSWGLAGSYEQYF. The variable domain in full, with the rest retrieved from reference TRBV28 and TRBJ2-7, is DVKVTQSSRYLVKRTGEKVFLECVQDMDHENMFWYRQDPGLGLRLIYFSYDVKMKEKGDIPEGYSVSREKKERFSLILESASTNQTSMYLCASSWGLAGSYEQYFGPGTRLTVT.

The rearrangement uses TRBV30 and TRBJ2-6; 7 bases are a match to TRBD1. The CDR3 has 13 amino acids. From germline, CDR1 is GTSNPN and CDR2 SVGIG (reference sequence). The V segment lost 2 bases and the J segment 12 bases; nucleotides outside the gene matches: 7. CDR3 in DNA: TGTGCCTGGAGTATTAGAGGGGGCATCGTCCTGACTTTC. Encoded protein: CAWSIRGGIVLTF.

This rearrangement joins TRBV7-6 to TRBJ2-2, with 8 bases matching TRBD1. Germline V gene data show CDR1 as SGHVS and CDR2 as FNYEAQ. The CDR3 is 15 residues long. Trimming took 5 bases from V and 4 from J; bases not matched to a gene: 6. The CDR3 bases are TGTGCCAGCAGCCAGCTTACAGGGGGCACCGGGGAGCTGTTTTTT. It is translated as CASSQLTGGTGELFF. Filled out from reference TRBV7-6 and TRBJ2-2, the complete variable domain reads GAGVSQSPRYKVTKRGQDVALRCDPISGHVSLYWYRQALGQGPEFLTYFNYEAQQDKSGLPNDRFSAERPEGSISTLTIQRTEQRDSAMYRCASSQLTGGTGELFFGEGSRLTVL.

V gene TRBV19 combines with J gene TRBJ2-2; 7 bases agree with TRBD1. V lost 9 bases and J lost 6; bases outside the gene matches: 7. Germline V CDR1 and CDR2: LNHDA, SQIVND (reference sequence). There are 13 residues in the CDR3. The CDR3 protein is CASERQGAGELFF. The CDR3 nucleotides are TGTGCCAGCGAACGGCAGGGGGCCGGGGAGCTGTTTTTT.

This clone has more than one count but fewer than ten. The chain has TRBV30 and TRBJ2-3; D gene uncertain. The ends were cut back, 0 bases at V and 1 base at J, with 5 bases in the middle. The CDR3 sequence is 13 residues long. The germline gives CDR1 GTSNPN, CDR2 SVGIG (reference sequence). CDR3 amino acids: CAWSVSGTDTQYF. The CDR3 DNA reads TGTGCCTGGAGTGTAAGCGGCACAGATACGCAGTATTTT.

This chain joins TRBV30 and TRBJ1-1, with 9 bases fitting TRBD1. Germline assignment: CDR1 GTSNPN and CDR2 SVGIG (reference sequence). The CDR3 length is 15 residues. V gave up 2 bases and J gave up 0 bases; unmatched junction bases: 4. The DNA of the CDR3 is TGTGCCTGGAGTTTTGGGACAGGGATGAACACTGAAGCTTTCTTT. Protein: CAWSFGTGMNTEAFF.

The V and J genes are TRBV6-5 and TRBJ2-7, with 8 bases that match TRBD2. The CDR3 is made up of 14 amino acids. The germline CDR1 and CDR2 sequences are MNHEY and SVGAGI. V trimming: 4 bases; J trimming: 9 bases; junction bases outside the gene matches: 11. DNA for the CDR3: TGTGCCAGCAGTTTATGGACCAAGCGGGAGAGGCAGTACTTC. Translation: CASSLWTKRERQYF.

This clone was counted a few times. The CDR3 DNA reads as TGTGCCAGCATGTGGCCGAAGAACACTGAAGCTTTCTTT. Translating gives CASMWPKNTEAFF. This chain links TRBV7-9 with TRBJ1-1; D is unresolved. V lost 7 bases, J lost 1 base, and 10 bases lay in between. Germline CDR1 reads SEHNR; CDR2 reads FQNEAQ (reference sequence). The CDR3 is made up of 13 amino acids.

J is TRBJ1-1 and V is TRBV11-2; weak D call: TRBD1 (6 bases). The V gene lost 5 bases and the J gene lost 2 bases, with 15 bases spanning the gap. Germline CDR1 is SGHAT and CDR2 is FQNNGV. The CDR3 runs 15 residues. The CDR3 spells CASSPKRTANTEAFF. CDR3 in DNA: TGTGCCAGCAGCCCGAAGCGGACAGCTAACACTGAAGCTTTCTTT.

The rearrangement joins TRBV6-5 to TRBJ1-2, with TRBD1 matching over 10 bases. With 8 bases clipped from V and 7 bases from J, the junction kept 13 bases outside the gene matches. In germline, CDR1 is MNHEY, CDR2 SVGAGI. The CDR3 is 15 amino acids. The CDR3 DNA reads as TGTGCCAGCCTCAACTCCGGGACAGGGGTCGCTGGCTACACCTTC. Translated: CASLNSGTGVAGYTF.

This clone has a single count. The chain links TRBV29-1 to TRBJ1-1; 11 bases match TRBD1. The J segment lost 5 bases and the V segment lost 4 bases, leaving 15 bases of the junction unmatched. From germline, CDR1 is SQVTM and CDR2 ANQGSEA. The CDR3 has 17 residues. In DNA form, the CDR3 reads TGCAGCGTTGCGCAAACACGGGACAGGGGGGTTGAAACTGAAGCTTTCTTT. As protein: CSVAQTRDRGVETEAFF.

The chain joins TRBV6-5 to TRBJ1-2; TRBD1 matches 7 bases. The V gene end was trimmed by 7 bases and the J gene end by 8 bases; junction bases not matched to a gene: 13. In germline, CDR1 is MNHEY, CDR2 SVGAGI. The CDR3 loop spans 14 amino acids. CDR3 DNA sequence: TGTGCCAGCAAGATGGACAGGACGCGGGGAGGCTACACCTTC. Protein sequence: CASKMDRTRGGYTF.

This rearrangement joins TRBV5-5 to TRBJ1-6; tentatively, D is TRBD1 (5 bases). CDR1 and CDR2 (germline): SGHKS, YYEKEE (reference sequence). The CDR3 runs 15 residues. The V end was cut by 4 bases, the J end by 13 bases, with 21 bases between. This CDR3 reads CASSPLRAGKAPLHF. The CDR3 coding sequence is TGTGCCAGCAGCCCCCTCCGGGCAGGGAAGGCCCCCCTCCACTTT. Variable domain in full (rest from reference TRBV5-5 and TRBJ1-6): DAGVTQSPTHLIKTRGQQVTLRCSPISGHKSVSWYQQVLGQGPQFIFQYYEKEERGRGNFPDRFSARQFPNYSSELNVNALLLGDSALYLCASSPLRAGKAPLHFGNGTRLTVT.

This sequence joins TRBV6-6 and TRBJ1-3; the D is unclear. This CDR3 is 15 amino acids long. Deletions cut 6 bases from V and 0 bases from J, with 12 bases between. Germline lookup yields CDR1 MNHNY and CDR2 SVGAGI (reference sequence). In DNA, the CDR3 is TGTGCCAGCAGAGGTACAGAGTTCTCTGGAAACACCATATATTTT. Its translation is CASRGTEFSGNTIYF.

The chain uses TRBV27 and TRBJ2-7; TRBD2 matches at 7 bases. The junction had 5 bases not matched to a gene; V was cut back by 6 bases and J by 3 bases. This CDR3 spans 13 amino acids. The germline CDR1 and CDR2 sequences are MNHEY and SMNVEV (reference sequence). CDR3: CASSMTSYYEQYF. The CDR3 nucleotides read TGTGCCAGCAGCATGACTAGCTACTACGAGCAGTACTTC.

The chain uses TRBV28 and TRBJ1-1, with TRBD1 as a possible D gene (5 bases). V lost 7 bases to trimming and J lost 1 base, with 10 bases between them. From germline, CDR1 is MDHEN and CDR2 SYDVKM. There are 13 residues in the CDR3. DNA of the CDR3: TGTGCCAGCACATTTAGGGGGAACACTGAAGCTTTCTTT. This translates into CASTFRGNTEAFF.

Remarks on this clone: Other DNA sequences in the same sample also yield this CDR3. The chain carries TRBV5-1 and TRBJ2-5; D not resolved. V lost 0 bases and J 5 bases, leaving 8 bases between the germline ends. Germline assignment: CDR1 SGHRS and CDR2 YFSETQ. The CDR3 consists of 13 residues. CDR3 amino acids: CASSLALQETQYF. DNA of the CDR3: TGCGCCAGCAGCTTGGCCCTACAGGAGACCCAGTACTTC.